This entry concerns a single T cell receptor (beta chain). What it binds is not known. The sample has other DNA sequences that encode this CDR3 too. The record originates from a study of graft-versus-host responses after intestinal transplantation. Study background: All recipients were transplanted with multivisceral, liver-intestinal, or isolated intestinal grafts. Anti-thymocyte globulin induction preceded two to four years of tacrolimus and steroid maintenance in all recipients.

Using immunoSEQ multiplex PCR, the repertoire was profiled, and TCRdb retains in-frame clones only, with some absent. The data contain 90,000 to 120,000 clones, roughly 87% of them singletons. Specimen: unstimulated CD4+ T cells sorted from spleen or lymph node cells, collected before intestinal transplant. This receptor was identified in a human donor who received an intestinal transplant.

CDR3 in DNA: TGTGCCAGCAGCGTAGGGGGGCGCACAGATACGCAGTATTTT. Its protein product is CASSVGGRTDTQYF. The chain carries TRBV9 and TRBJ2-3; TRBD1 might be the D (6 bases). Trimming removed 0 bases at V and 1 base at J, with 6 bases between. The CDR3 consists of 14 residues. Germline V gene sequence: CDR1 SGDLS, CDR2 YYNGEE.